The 7 T cell receptor beta chains below come from one sample, sequenced in a study of identifying expanded T cells in peripheral blood. Here immunoSEQ multiplex PCR was the method, and the copy in TCRdb shows in-frame clones only, minus some. Here the sample spans about 89,000 clones, 88% being singletons. Material for sequencing was blood. The receptors stem from a person between 18 and 75 years old in good health.

A single count supports this clone. The CDR3 is CASSEIPGPAETNSPLHF. The CDR3 nucleotides read TGTGCCAGCAGTGAAATCCCAGGACCCGCAGAAACGAATTCACCCCTCCACTTT. V and J are TRBV6-1 and TRBJ1-6, with D unresolved. The CDR3 contains 18 residues. V was clipped by 2 bases and J by 7 bases, with 21 bases between them. Per germline, CDR1 MNHNS and CDR2 SASEGT.

The chain links TRBV5-1 to TRBJ2-1; D is ambiguous. This CDR3 comprises 14 residues. Trimming stripped 0 bases from V and 6 bases from J, with 10 bases between. Germline V gene sequence: CDR1 SGHRS, CDR2 YFSETQ. This chain's CDR3 is CASSLAQKSNEQFF. The CDR3 DNA reads as TGCGCCAGCAGCTTGGCGCAGAAAAGCAATGAGCAGTTCTTC. The full variable domain, its missing parts supplied by reference TRBV5-1 and TRBJ2-1, is KAGVTQTPRYLIKTRGQQVTLSCSPISGHRSVSWYQQTPGQGLQFLFEYFSETQRNKGNFPGRFSGRQFSNSRSEMNVSTLELGDSALYLCASSLAQKSNEQFFGPGTRLTVL.

V is TRBV4-1 and J is TRBJ2-5; D could derive from TRBD1 or TRBD2 (6 bases each). Germline V gene lookup returns CDR1 MGHRA and CDR2 YSYEKL. The CDR3 covers 15 residues. V was clipped by 1 base and J by 3 bases, with 12 bases between them. CDR3 DNA sequence: TGCGCCAGCAGCCAAGGAAGGGGGGCCAAAGAGACCCAGTACTTC. This encodes CASSQGRGAKETQYF.

The chain uses TRBV5-1 and TRBJ2-4; D perhaps matches TRBD2 (5 bases). V was pared by 4 bases and J by 5 bases, with 10 bases between. The CDR3 has 13 residues. Germline V CDR1 and CDR2: SGHRS, YFSETQ. In nucleotides, the CDR3 is TGCGCCAGCAGCCGCGGACTTCAAAACATTCAGTACTTC. Its translation: CASSRGLQNIQYF.

This chain connects TRBV2 to TRBJ2-2; 14 bases line up with TRBD2. Germline-derived CDR1 and CDR2 are SNHLY and FYNNEI. CDR3 size: 16 residues. With 7 bases clipped from V and 8 bases from J, the junction kept 9 bases outside the gene matches. The DNA of the CDR3 is TGTGCCAGCATCAGTCCGGGACTAGCGGGAGCTGGGGAGCTGTTTTTT. Translated: CASISPGLAGAGELFF.

The chain combines TRBV7-3 with TRBJ2-2; perhaps D is TRBD1 or TRBD2 (5 bases each). V was shortened by 2 bases and J by 0 bases, with 10 bases between the two germline ends. The germline V gene has CDR1 SGHTA and CDR2 FQGTGA. CDR3 length: 16 residues. In nucleotides, the CDR3 is TGTGCCAGCAGCTTACGGGGCGGTTCGAACACCGGGGAGCTGTTTTTT. Translating gives CASSLRGGSNTGELFF.

The gene calls are TRBV29-1 and TRBJ2-1; D unclear. The V end was cut by 1 base, the J end by 0 bases, with 7 bases between. The germline V gene has CDR1 SQVTM and CDR2 ANQGSEA. The length of the CDR3 is 14 residues. CDR3 nucleotide sequence: TGCAGCGTTGAAGGGGCAGGCTCCTACAATGAGCAGTTCTTC. The encoded protein is CSVEGAGSYNEQFF.